These 25 T cell receptor beta chains share one sample of origin, sequenced in a study of identical twins. Using its own MiXCR run on the 5' RACE reads, TCRdb lists one record per CDR3 protein. Among 600,000 to 850,000 distinct CDR3 sequences listed, roughly 18% were seen once. The same sample was also used in a study of T cells expressing NK-cell markers.

Sequencing was done on a sample of PBMCs. The receptors shown here come from a woman younger than 35 in good health.

J is TRBJ2-1 and V is TRBV7-7; 9 nucleotides match TRBD2. CDR3 length equals 16 residues. J was trimmed by 1 base and V by 2 bases; bases with no gene match: 3. Germline assignment: CDR1 SSHAT and CDR2 FNYEAQ (reference sequence). The CDR3 region is CASSLRAGGSYNEQFF. CDR3 nucleotide sequence: TGTGCCAGCAGCTTACGGGCGGGAGGGTCCTACAATGAGCAGTTCTTC.

This clonotype was observed a few times. The CDR3 protein is CASSEDSSNQPQHF. In DNA, the CDR3 is TGTGCCAGCAGCGAGGACAGTAGCAATCAGCCCCAGCATTTT. V usage is TRBV12-3 or TRBV12-4 and J usage is TRBJ1-5, with a tentative D call TRBD1 (6 bases). Trimming removed 6 bases at V and 0 bases at J, with 9 bases between. This CDR3 is built from 14 residues.

The chain links TRBV10-3 to TRBJ1-5; a possible D gene is TRBD1 (5 bases). V lost 2 bases to trimming and J lost 7 bases, with 12 bases between them. From germline, CDR1 is ENHRY and CDR2 SYGVKD. This CDR3 has 14 amino acids. CDR3 sequence (DNA): TGTGCCATCAGTGAGGCGGGGGGTGGGCAGCCCCAGCATTTT. It codes for CAISEAGGGQPQHF.

This chain joins TRBV25-1 and TRBJ2-5; 11 positions match TRBD2. The CDR3 has 16 residues. CDR1 is MGHDK and CDR2 is SYGVNS in the germline V gene. The trim removed 3 bases at V and 4 bases at J, leaving 7 bases unmatched. The CDR3 region is CASSEGLAGGGETQYF. CDR3 DNA sequence: TGTGCCAGCAGTGAGGGTCTAGCGGGAGGAGGAGAGACCCAGTACTTC.

CDR3 sequence (DNA): TGTGCCAGCAGGGACCGCGGCGGGGAGCAGTTCTTC. Translated: CASRDRGGEQFF. V is TRBV7-2 and J is TRBJ2-1, with D perhaps matching TRBD2 (5 bases). V was clipped by 6 bases and J by 10 bases, with 13 bases between them. There are 12 residues in the CDR3. Germline V gene data show CDR1 as SGHTA and CDR2 as FQGNSA.

There are a few counts of this clonotype. The genes are TRBV6-6 and TRBJ1-5; D unclear. Per the germline V gene, CDR1 is MNHNY and CDR2 is SVGAGI (reference sequence). Trimming pared 7 bases from V and 0 bases from J, leaving 7 bases between. The CDR3 extends over 13 amino acids. The CDR3, as DNA: TGTGCCAGCACTCTAGATAGCAATCAGCCCCAGCATTTT. It specifies CASTLDSNQPQHF.

The J gene is TRBJ2-5, the V gene TRBV6-2 or TRBV6-3, with D possibly TRBD1 on 5 matching bases. CDR3 size: 15 residues. Looked up from germline, CDR1 is MNHEY and CDR2 is SVGEGT. The V end was cut by 6 bases, the J end by 5 bases, with 19 bases between. CDR3 sequence reads: CASSLPRTAGETQYF. DNA for the CDR3: TGTGCCAGCAGCCTTCCTAGGACGGCAGGGGAGACCCAGTACTTC.

This clonotype was detected a few times. CDR3 amino acids: CSARGRGHRLYNEQFF. In DNA form, the CDR3 reads TGCAGTGCTAGAGGTCGAGGACATCGACTCTACAATGAGCAGTTCTTC. The J gene is TRBJ2-1, the V gene TRBV20-1; D may be TRBD1 (5 bases). The V gene lost 1 base and the J gene lost 3 bases, with 16 bases spanning the gap. CDR3 length: 16 amino acids. The germline gives CDR1 DFQATT, CDR2 SNEGSKA (reference sequence).

A few counts support this clonotype. V usage is TRBV6-2 or TRBV6-3 and J usage is TRBJ2-1, with D perhaps TRBD2 (6 bases). The CDR3 sequence is 13 residues long. Germline V gene lookup returns CDR1 MNHEY and CDR2 SVGEGT. V was clipped by 2 bases and J by 7 bases, with 9 bases between them. Written as DNA, the CDR3 is TGTGCCAGCAGTTACGGGGGGACGAATGAGCAGTTCTTC. Translation gives CASSYGGTNEQFF.

This clonotype has a handful of counts. The chain joins TRBV7-9 to TRBJ1-2; 9 bases are a match to TRBD1. V was pared by 4 bases and J by 4 bases, with 4 bases of the junction left unmatched. Germline CDR1 is SEHNR and CDR2 is FQNEAQ (reference sequence). The CDR3 loop spans 14 amino acids. The CDR3 is CASSSPGQGYGYTF. Written as DNA, the CDR3 is TGTGCCAGCAGCTCTCCGGGACAGGGCTATGGCTACACCTTC.

This clonotype appeared a few times. The rearrangement uses TRBV7-2 and TRBJ2-1, with TRBD2 identical over 8 bases. CDR3 length equals 16 residues. The J segment lost 10 bases and the V segment lost 5 bases, leaving 16 bases of the junction unmatched. CDR1 and CDR2 from the germline V gene are SGHTA and FQGNSA. The CDR3 bases are TGTGCCAGCAGCAAATGGACTAGCTATTTGATCCCGGAGCAGTTCTTC. Translating it yields CASSKWTSYLIPEQFF.

This clonotype was observed a few times. This chain uses TRBV6-1 with TRBJ2-1; 10 nucleotides align to TRBD2. The V and J ends lost 8 bases and 3 bases, in that order; junction bases with no gene match: 13. The germline V gene encodes CDR1 MNHNS and CDR2 SASEGT. This CDR3 has 17 residues. The CDR3 DNA sequence: TGTGCCAGCTACCTTGCGAGGACTAGCGGAGGCTACAATGAGCAGTTCTTC. Translation: CASYLARTSGGYNEQFF.

The rearrangement links TRBV10-3 to TRBJ2-6, with D possibly TRBD2 on 7 matching bases. The CDR3 is made up of 19 amino acids. Germline CDR1 and CDR2: ENHRY and SYGVKD. V was trimmed by 2 bases and J by 0 bases, leaving 17 bases between them. CDR3 nucleotide sequence: TGTGCCATCAGTGAGAGATGGGGGGGCCCCCACTCTGGGGCCAACGTCCTGACTTTC. It codes for CAISERWGGPHSGANVLTF.

The chain links TRBV6-5 to TRBJ1-5; D is unresolved. CDR3 length: 15 amino acids. V gave up 4 bases and J gave up 4 bases, with 14 bases separating them. Germline CDR1 is MNHEY and CDR2 is SVGAGI. CDR3 DNA: TGTGCCAGCAGTTTAAAGGGATTAGCAAATCAGCCCCAGCATTTT. This codes for CASSLKGLANQPQHF.

This chain uses TRBV5-1 with TRBJ2-7, with a weak D call TRBD1 (5 bases). Trimming cost V 4 bases and J 0 bases, with 14 bases left between them. Per germline, CDR1 SGHRS and CDR2 YFSETQ. The CDR3 length is 15 residues. The CDR3 bases are TGCGCCAGCAGCGAGACAGTCAGGAGCTCCTACGAGCAGTACTTC. Its protein is CASSETVRSSYEQYF. Variable domain in full (rest from reference TRBV5-1 and TRBJ2-7): KAGVTQTPRYLIKTRGQQVTLSCSPISGHRSVSWYQQTPGQGLQFLFEYFSETQRNKGNFPGRFSGRQFSNSRSEMNVSTLELGDSALYLCASSETVRSSYEQYFGPGTRLTVT.

The V call is TRBV6-6, the J call TRBJ2-2; D gene uncertain. Germline CDR1 reads MNHNY; CDR2 reads SVGAGI (reference sequence). The V and J ends lost 6 bases and 3 bases respectively, with 8 bases between them. The CDR3 is 13 residues long. Here the CDR3 reads CASRYTDTGELFF. DNA for the CDR3: TGTGCCAGCAGATACACTGACACCGGGGAGCTGTTTTTT.

The V gene is TRBV20-1, the J gene TRBJ2-3; TRBD2 aligns across 13 bases. The germline V gene has CDR1 DFQATT and CDR2 SNEGSKA (reference sequence). The CDR3 is 16 amino acids. The trim removed 4 bases at V and 8 bases at J, leaving 12 bases unmatched. CDR3 nucleotide sequence: TGCAGTGCTACTCCAACTAGCGGGGGGGTCGGTGGTACGCAGTATTTT. Its protein is CSATPTSGGVGGTQYF.

This clonotype was found a few times. A much bigger clone sits one base away, suggesting this may be a read error. This rearrangement joins TRBV7-9 to TRBJ2-1; 9 bases are shared with TRBD2. The CDR3 covers 15 residues. Germline assignment: CDR1 SEHNR and CDR2 FQNEAQ (reference sequence). V shed 7 bases and J 2 bases; nucleotides not matched to a gene: 6. CDR3 DNA sequence: TGTGCCAGCACCCCCGGGACTAGCCCCTACAATGAGCAGTTCTTC. It yields the protein CASTPGTSPYNEQFF.

This rearrangement joins TRBV7-9 to TRBJ2-1, with TRBD2 identical over 8 bases. Losses at the gene ends were 1 base for V and 6 bases for J; bases not matched to a gene: 5. The CDR3 has 15 amino acids. CDR1 is SEHNR, CDR2 FQNEAQ, per germline (reference sequence). The CDR3 DNA sequence: TGTGCCAGCAGCTTAGATACGGGAGGGGTCAATGAGCAGTTCTTC. This gives the protein CASSLDTGGVNEQFF.

This clonotype has just a few counts. The chain joins TRBV3-1 to TRBJ2-1, with D perhaps matching TRBD2 (5 bases). The CDR3 loop spans 14 amino acids. From germline, CDR1 is LGHDT and CDR2 YNNKEL (reference sequence). Between the trimmed V and J ends, which lost 1 base and 9 bases, there was a span of 13 bases. CDR3 nucleotides: TGTGCCAGCAGCCAAGTTCCCGGGGAAGGTGAGCAGTTCTTC. This codes for CASSQVPGEGEQFF.

This clonotype has a count of ten or more. J is TRBJ2-1 and V is TRBV12-3 or TRBV12-4; the D is unclear. Trimming removed 4 bases from V and 6 bases from J, with 16 bases in between. This CDR3 region has 15 residues. The CDR3 nucleotides are TGTGCCAGCAGTTCGATCGGCCAGTCTGGCAATGAGCAGTTCTTC. Its protein product is CASSSIGQSGNEQFF.

J is TRBJ1-5 and V is TRBV20-1; D gene ambiguous. From germline, CDR1 is DFQATT and CDR2 SNEGSKA (reference sequence). V was clipped by 1 base and J by 4 bases, with 5 bases between them. The CDR3 is 12 amino acids. CDR3: CSARGRNQPQHF. In DNA, the CDR3 is TGCAGTGCTAGAGGGCGGAATCAGCCCCAGCATTTT.

This sequence joins TRBV12-3 or TRBV12-4 and TRBJ2-7; 9 bases align to TRBD1. V gave up 6 bases and J gave up 2 bases; unmatched junction bases: 2. The CDR3 has 13 amino acids. The CDR3 loop reads CASRGQGTYEQYF. Here the CDR3 DNA reads TGTGCCAGCAGAGGACAGGGGACCTACGAGCAGTACTTC.

DNA of the CDR3: TGTGCCAGCAGTTTACGACTAGCGGGAGCGGCCGAGCAGTACTTC. Translated, it gives CASSLRLAGAAEQYF. This chain connects TRBV6-2 or TRBV6-3 to TRBJ2-7; TRBD2 matches 12 bases. CDR3 length equals 15 residues. V lost 4 bases and J lost 6; bases outside the gene matches: 7. Germline V gives CDR1 MNHEY, CDR2 SVGEGT.

This clonotype was seen repeatedly, ten times or more. This chain joins TRBV10-3 and TRBJ2-7; D is ambiguous. Germline CDR1 is ENHRY and CDR2 is SYGVKD. V lost 0 bases, J lost 3 bases, and 3 bases lay in between. CDR3 length: 12 residues. Here the CDR3 DNA reads TGTGCCATCAGTGAGTCACGCTACGAGCAGTACTTC. Amino acid sequence: CAISESRYEQYF.